The next 8 T cell receptor beta chains were all read from a single sample in a study of cytomegalovirus exposure and HLA in healthy donors. Vbeta (60) and Jbeta (13) primers were used in the PCR. Generated by immunoSEQ multiplex PCR, the TCRdb table keeps only in-frame clones and is missing some. This sample has fewer than 95,000 clones, with about 80% found just once. Source material: PBMCs. The receptors derive from a man aged 25 to 45 in good health and CMV-seronegative.

There are a few counts of this clone. This sequence joins TRBV9 and TRBJ1-1, with 9 bases matching TRBD1. Trimming at V came to 5 bases and at J to 5 bases, leaving 1 base not matched to a gene. The germline gives CDR1 SGDLS, CDR2 YYNGEE. The CDR3 sequence is 12 residues long. This CDR3 is CASRGTGTEAFF. In nucleotides, the CDR3 is TGTGCCAGCAGAGGGACAGGGACTGAAGCTTTCTTT.

The genes are TRBV4-1 and TRBJ2-1; a weak D match, TRBD2 (6 bases). V lost 2 bases to trimming and J lost 4 bases, with 12 bases between them. The germline CDR1 and CDR2 sequences are MGHRA and YSYEKL. This CDR3 has 15 residues. The CDR3 DNA is TGCGCCAGCAGCCAAACCGGGAGCATGTACAATGAGCAGTTCTTC. Amino acid sequence: CASSQTGSMYNEQFF.

This clone was seen a single time. The V and J genes are TRBV2 and TRBJ1-5; 7 bases fit TRBD1. The V gene's germline CDR1 is SNHLY and CDR2 FYNNEI. This CDR3 has 16 residues. Unmatched junction bases numbered 8, after V lost 6 bases and J lost 0 bases. The CDR3 loop reads CASSPRTGHSNQPQHF. The CDR3 bases are TGTGCCAGCAGCCCTAGGACAGGCCATAGCAATCAGCCCCAGCATTTT. Using reference TRBV2 and TRBJ1-5 for the parts outside the CDR3, the full variable domain is EPEVTQTPSHQVTQMGQEVILRCVPISNHLYFYWYRQILGQKVEFLVSFYNNEISEKSEIFDDQFSVERPDGSNFTLKIRSTKLEDSAMYFCASSPRTGHSNQPQHFGDGTRLSIL.

The chain combines TRBV28 with TRBJ1-5, with 8 bases lining up with TRBD1. The germline gives CDR1 MDHEN, CDR2 SYDVKM. CDR3 length: 16 residues. V gave up 5 bases and J gave up 4 bases; unmatched junction bases: 10. The CDR3 loop is CASSLFRGLQNQPQHF. CDR3 DNA: TGTGCCAGCAGTCTATTCAGGGGGCTCCAAAATCAGCCCCAGCATTTT.

V is TRBV19 and J is TRBJ1-5; D gene ambiguous. The CDR3 length is 13 residues. V was cut by 3 bases and J by 3 bases, with 6 bases left in between. Per the germline V gene, CDR1 is LNHDA and CDR2 is SQIVND (reference sequence). CDR3 region: CASSIYNNQPQHF. CDR3 nucleotide sequence: TGTGCCAGTAGTATCTATAACAATCAGCCCCAGCATTTT. The full variable domain, completed using reference TRBV19 and TRBJ1-5, is DGGITQSPKYLFRKEGQNVTLSCEQNLNHDAMYWYRQDPGQGLRLIYYSQIVNDFQKGDIAEGYSVSREKKESFPLTVTSAQKNPTAFYLCASSIYNNQPQHFGDGTRLSIL.

The chain's CDR3 is CASSATGGVYGYTF. As DNA, the CDR3 is TGTGCCAGCAGTGCAACAGGGGGAGTCTATGGCTACACCTTC. The chain joins TRBV6-4 to TRBJ1-2; 8 bases match TRBD1. V trimming: 4 bases; J trimming: 4 bases; junction bases outside the gene matches: 5. The CDR3 totals 14 residues. The germline V gene has CDR1 MRHNA and CDR2 SNTAGT.

V gene TRBV4-2 combines with J gene TRBJ2-1; the match to TRBD2 covers 7 bases. Germline V gene sequence: CDR1 LGHNA, CDR2 YNFKEQ. This CDR3 is 16 amino acids long. V lost 2 bases to trimming and J lost 0 bases; unmatched junction nucleotides: 4. CDR3 in DNA: TGTGCCAGCAGCCAAATGGGCGGGAGCTCCTACAATGAGCAGTTCTTC. Protein product: CASSQMGGSSYNEQFF.

The V call is TRBV13, the J call TRBJ2-2, with D uncertain. V lost 5 bases and J 4 bases, leaving 8 bases between the germline ends. The CDR3 has 13 amino acids. Germline values: CDR1 PRHDT, CDR2 FYEKMQ (reference sequence). CDR3: CASSPSGTGELFF. CDR3 nucleotides: TGTGCCAGCAGCCCCTCGGGCACCGGGGAGCTGTTTTTT.